This TCR beta chain was found in a study of beta chain features in type 1 diabetes. Study results and limitations: Individuals with type 1 diabetes displayed fewer insertions and more deletions at VDJ junctions.

This clone turned up a few times. Its antigen is as yet unknown. The sequenced template was cDNA made from the entire isolated RNA. Only in-frame clones appear in the TCRdb table, and some are missing; sequencing was by immunoSEQ multiplex PCR. The table includes around 330,000 clones, approximately 9.9% detected once. Germline-derived CDR1 and CDR2 are GTSNPN and SVGIG (reference sequence). J was trimmed by 7 bases and V by 5 bases; bases with no gene match: 4. This CDR3 contains 12 residues. Specimen: naive CD4+ T cells from blood. The source is a woman in her 30s in good health. This chain connects TRBV30 to TRBJ2-1; TRBD2 matches at 8 bases. Here the CDR3 reads CAWERELNEQFF. The CDR3 DNA is TGTGCCTGGGAGCGGGAGTTGAATGAGCAGTTCTTC. Combining the CDR3 with reference TRBV30 and TRBJ2-1 gives the whole variable domain SQTIHQWPATLVQPVGSPLSLECTVEGTSNPNLYWYRQAAGRGLQLLFYSVGIGQISSEVPQNLSASRPQDRQFILSSKKLLLSDSGFYLCAWERELNEQFFGPGTRLTVL.